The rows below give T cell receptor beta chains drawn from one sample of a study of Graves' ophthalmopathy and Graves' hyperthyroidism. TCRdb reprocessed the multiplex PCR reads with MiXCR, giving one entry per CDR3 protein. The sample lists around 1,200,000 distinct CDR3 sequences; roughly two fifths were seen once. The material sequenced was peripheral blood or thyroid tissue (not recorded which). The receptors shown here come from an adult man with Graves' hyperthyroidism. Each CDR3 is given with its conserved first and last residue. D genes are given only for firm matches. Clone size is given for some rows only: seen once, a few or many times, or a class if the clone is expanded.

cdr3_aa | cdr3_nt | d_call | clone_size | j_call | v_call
CASSLNGEMHTEAFF | TGTGCCAGCAGCTTAAACGGGGAAATGCACACTGAAGCTTTCTTT | . | . | TRBJ1-1 | TRBV7-2
CAPPQCNQPQHF | TGTGCTCCTCCCCAATGCAATCAGCCCCAGCATTTT | . | many | TRBJ1-5 | TRBV7-9
CSVGGRDHGYTF | TGCAGCGTGGGGGGCAGGGACCATGGCTACACCTTC | . | many | TRBJ1-2 | TRBV29-1
CASSVAVNTGELFF | TGTGCCAGCAGCGTAGCTGTCAACACCGGGGAGCTGTTTTTT | . | many | TRBJ2-2 | TRBV9
CSARGQGSRGYTF | TGCAGTGCTAGGGGACAGGGTAGTCGGGGCTACACCTTC | TRBD1 | . | TRBJ1-2 | TRBV20-1
CASCGTSGCSEQYF | TGTGCCAGCTGTGGGACTAGCGGGTGCAGCGAGCAGTACTTC | TRBD2 | once | TRBJ2-7 | TRBV6-6
CSATGEGPPYEQYF | TGCAGTGCTACGGGGGAGGGCCCCCCCTACGAGCAGTACTTC | TRBD2 | many | TRBJ2-7 | TRBV20-1
CASTQGTDLYGYTF | TGTGCCAGCACCCAGGGGACAGACCTCTATGGCTACACCTTC | TRBD1 | . | TRBJ1-2 | TRBV28
CASSRDRSNSPLHF | TGTGCCAGCAGTCGAGACAGATCTAATTCACCCCTCCACTTT | . | many | TRBJ1-6 | TRBV12-3/TRBV12-4
CASSSRNSQGGQMNTEAFF | TGTGCCAGCAGCTCAAGGAATTCACAGGGGGGCCAAATGAACACTGAAGCTTTCTTT | TRBD1 | many | TRBJ1-1 | TRBV7-6
CSASDRAHYEQYF | TGCAGTGCTTCGGACAGGGCGCACTACGAGCAGTACTTC | TRBD1 | . | TRBJ2-7 | TRBV20-1
CASSVVPSGNVGAGELFF | TGTGCCAGCAGCGTAGTTCCTAGCGGGAATGTAGGGGCTGGGGAGCTGTTTTTT | TRBD2 | . | TRBJ2-2 | TRBV9
CASSSPEQGEVYGYTF | TGTGCCAGCAGCTCACCCGAACAGGGGGAAGTCTATGGCTACACCTTC | TRBD1 | . | TRBJ1-2 | TRBV7-2
CSARGTTSGAGVEGYTF | TGCAGTGCTAGAGGAACGACTAGCGGGGCAGGGGTTGAAGGCTACACCTTC | . | . | TRBJ1-2 | TRBV20-1
CASRLAPKGDSPLHF | TGTGCCAGCAGACTCGCCCCTAAGGGGGATTCACCCCTCCACTTT | . | many | TRBJ1-6 | TRBV2
CASSHEDGAGSNQPQHF | TGTGCCAGCAGCCACGAAGATGGCGCAGGGAGCAATCAGCCCCAGCATTTT | . | few | TRBJ1-5 | TRBV3-1
CASSDLPGPEGETQYF | TGTGCCAGCAGCGACCTACCAGGGCCCGAGGGAGAGACCCAGTACTTC | . | few | TRBJ2-5 | TRBV9
CASSFGFSEAFF | TGTGCCAGCAGCTTCGGTTTTTCTGAAGCTTTCTTT | . | many | TRBJ1-1 | TRBV7-9
CASSSDRMYEQYF | TGTGCCAGCAGCTCCGATAGGATGTACGAGCAGTACTTC | . | many | TRBJ2-7 | TRBV11-2
CSVALGGGSSGNTIYF | TGCAGCGTAGCCCTGGGTGGCGGAAGCTCTGGAAACACCATATATTTT | . | many | TRBJ1-3 | TRBV29-1
CASQRGNANTGELFF | TGTGCCAGCCAGCGGGGAAACGCGAACACCGGGGAGCTGTTTTTT | TRBD2 | few | TRBJ2-2 | TRBV14
CASSTRTSGRLQSLYNEQFF | TGTGCCAGCAGCACCCGGACTAGCGGGAGGTTACAGTCACTCTACAATGAGCAGTTCTTC | TRBD2 | . | TRBJ2-1 | TRBV7-2
CASSPGTGAYGYTF | TGTGCCAGCAGCCCCGGGACAGGGGCCTATGGCTACACCTTC | TRBD1 | many | TRBJ1-2 | TRBV7-2
CASSSTGTEETQYF | TGTGCCAGCAGCTCAACCGGGACAGAAGAGACCCAGTACTTC | TRBD1 | many | TRBJ2-5 | TRBV5-4
CSARGGGTGTQYF | TGCAGTGCTAGGGGGGGGGGGACGGGGACCCAGTACTTC | TRBD2 | few | TRBJ2-5 | TRBV20-1
CSAKPGTSYEQYF | TGCAGTGCTAAACCTGGGACTAGCTATGAGCAGTACTTC | TRBD2 | many | TRBJ2-7 | TRBV20-1
CAGTPGNTEAFF | TGTGCCGGCACCCCGGGTAACACTGAAGCTTTCTTT | . | many | TRBJ1-1 | TRBV25-1
CASSPWAWQETQYF | TGCGCCAGCAGCCCCTGGGCCTGGCAAGAGACCCAGTACTTC | . | few | TRBJ2-5 | TRBV4-3
CASPQGFSGYTF | TGTGCCAGCCCACAGGGGTTTTCTGGCTACACCTTC | TRBD1 | many | TRBJ1-2 | TRBV2
CASSTGGAGYSNQPQHF | TGTGCCAGCAGTACAGGGGGCGCGGGTTATAGCAATCAGCCCCAGCATTTT | TRBD1 | many | TRBJ1-5 | TRBV7-2
CASSFGNNTEVFF | TGTGCCAGCAGTTTTGGGAATAACACTGAAGTTTTCTTT | . | . | TRBJ1-1 | TRBV28
CASSASSANEKLFF | TGTGCCAGCAGCGCAAGTTCAGCTAATGAAAAACTGTTTTTT | . | many | TRBJ1-4 | TRBV9
CASSLLRTGENQPQHF | TGTGCCAGCAGCTTACTGAGGACAGGGGAGAATCAGCCCCAGCATTTT | TRBD1 | . | TRBJ1-5 | TRBV7-8
CASGWGGANQPQHF | TGTGCCAGCGGATGGGGGGGCGCGAATCAGCCCCAGCATTTT | . | few | TRBJ1-5 | TRBV6-2/TRBV6-3
CASSPDQGDYEQYF | TGCGCCAGCAGCCCTGACCAGGGGGACTACGAGCAGTACTTC | TRBD1 | . | TRBJ2-7 | TRBV4-1
CSAQVQGLHEQYF | TGCAGTGCGCAGGTGCAGGGCCTCCACGAGCAGTACTTC | . | . | TRBJ2-7 | TRBV20-1
CASSQDRAETQYF | TGTGCCAGCAGCCAGGACAGGGCGGAGACCCAGTACTTC | TRBD1 | many | TRBJ2-5 | TRBV4-3
CSVEDWSAGSPTEAFF | TGCAGCGTTGAAGATTGGTCAGCCGGGTCCCCCACTGAAGCTTTCTTT | . | . | TRBJ1-1 | TRBV29-1
CASSFPGKNTGELFF | TGTGCCAGCAGCTTCCCTGGCAAAAACACCGGGGAGCTGTTTTTT | . | . | TRBJ2-2 | TRBV7-2
CASSYRSDNQPQHF | TGTGCCAGCAGTTACCGGTCAGACAATCAGCCCCAGCATTTT | . | . | TRBJ1-5 | TRBV2
CASSQRWTSGFGELFF | TGCGCCAGCAGCCAACGGTGGACTAGCGGGTTCGGGGAGCTGTTTTTT | TRBD2 | few | TRBJ2-2 | TRBV4-1
CASSIRSGDSFFGYTF | TGTGCCAGCAGCATACGCTCGGGGGACAGTTTTTTCGGCTACACCTTC | TRBD1 | many | TRBJ1-2 | TRBV7-8
CASSPWTGRDQETQYF | TGTGCCAGCTCACCCTGGACAGGGCGCGACCAAGAGACCCAGTACTTC | TRBD1 | few | TRBJ2-5 | TRBV7-2
CATRKAGDVGELFF | TGTGCCACCAGAAAAGCGGGAGATGTCGGGGAGCTGTTTTTT | TRBD2 | few | TRBJ2-2 | TRBV24-1